This passage covers 8 T cell receptor beta chains from one sample sequenced in a study of breast tumors, draining lymph nodes, adjacent tissues. Samples came from axillary lymph nodes draining the breast cancer. A single record per CDR3 protein comes from TCRdb applying MiXCR to the multiplex PCR reads. In the table there are fewer than 200,000 distinct CDR3 sequences, 33% of which are singletons. The source material was axillary lymph node tissue. The origin of the receptors is a female donor with breast cancer. Some clones in this sample may be carry-over from other donors' samples.

For the CDR3, the DNA is TGTGCCAGCAGCTTAGTAGTGACAGGCAATCAGCCCCTCCACTTT. Translation gives CASSLVVTGNQPLHF. The chain joins TRBV7-2 to TRBJ1-6; D is possibly TRBD1 (6 bases). V lost 1 base and J 13 bases, leaving 17 bases between the germline ends. This CDR3 has 15 amino acids. The germline CDR1 and CDR2 sequences are SGHTA and FQGNSA. Supplemented by reference TRBV7-2 and TRBJ1-6, the full variable domain reads GAGVSQSPSNKVTEKGKDVELRCDPISGHTALYWYRQSLGQGLEFLIYFQGNSAPDKSGLPSDRFSAERTGGSVSTLTIQRTQQEDSAVYLCASSLVVTGNQPLHFGNGTRLTVT.

This clonotype has at least ten counts. V usage is TRBV4-1 and J usage is TRBJ2-5; D may match TRBD1 or TRBD2 (5 bases each). The germline V and J ends were trimmed by 1 base and 1 base, with 7 bases remaining between them. The germline gives CDR1 MGHRA, CDR2 YSYEKL. The CDR3 runs 14 residues. The CDR3 DNA is TGCGCCAGCAGCCAAGTTGGGGGCCAAGAGACCCAGTACTTC. It translates to CASSQVGGQETQYF.

With regard to this clonotype: This sequence may be a read error, since a much larger clone differs from it by one base. The J gene is TRBJ2-7, the V gene TRBV6-5, with 7 bases that match TRBD2. Germline loops: CDR1 MNHEY, CDR2 SVGAGI. The CDR3 totals 15 residues. V shed 2 bases, J shed 3 bases, and the junction held 7 bases outside the gene matches. CDR3 DNA sequence: TGTGCCAGCAGTTACACGAGCGGGGCCCACTACGAGCAGTACTTC. This gives the protein CASSYTSGAHYEQYF.

This clonotype was seen a handful of times. The V gene is TRBV27, the J gene TRBJ1-5; the D is unclear. This CDR3 comprises 13 residues. Trimming pared 3 bases from V and 4 bases from J, leaving 7 bases between. Germline values: CDR1 MNHEY, CDR2 SMNVEV (reference sequence). The CDR3 spells CASSLKGNQPQHF. The CDR3 DNA follows: TGTGCCAGCAGTTTGAAGGGAAATCAGCCCCAGCATTTT.

This clonotype was seen only once. The V call is TRBV19, the J call TRBJ2-3; D is ambiguous. There are 14 residues in the CDR3. Trimming pared 6 bases from V and 11 bases from J, leaving 21 bases between. Per the germline V gene, CDR1 is LNHDA and CDR2 is SQIVND (reference sequence). The CDR3 sequence: CASSSGSGSNEQYF. For the CDR3, the DNA is TGTGCCAGTAGCTCAGGTTCGGGTAGCAATGAGCAGTATTTT.

This clonotype was observed a handful of times. This sequence may be a read error, since a much larger clone differs from it by one base. This chain connects TRBV27 to TRBJ1-6; D gene uncertain. The CDR3 length is 10 residues. The germline V gene encodes CDR1 MNHEY and CDR2 SMNVEV (reference sequence). V dropped 3 bases and J dropped 14 bases, with 5 bases sitting between them. CDR3 sequence reads: CASSLRALHF. The CDR3 DNA follows: TGTGCCAGCAGTTTGCGGGCCCTCCACTTT.

The rearrangement links TRBV7-3 to TRBJ2-1; D is undetermined. Per germline, CDR1 SGHTA and CDR2 FQGTGA. V dropped 5 bases and J dropped 0 bases, with 11 bases sitting between them. This CDR3 contains 15 residues. The CDR3 DNA follows: TGTGCCAGCAGCCAAACGGTAAGCTCCTACAATGAGCAGTTCTTC. Its protein product is CASSQTVSSYNEQFF.

This clonotype was counted ten times or more. The J gene is TRBJ2-7, the V gene TRBV7-8, with 9 bases aligning to TRBD1. Germline V gives CDR1 SGHVS, CDR2 FQNEAQ. The ends lost 7 bases at V and 3 bases at J; junction bases unmatched: 10. This CDR3 has 15 residues. The CDR3 nucleotides read TGTGCCAGCATTCCCCAAGGGACAGGGATCTACGAGCAGTACTTC. This encodes CASIPQGTGIYEQYF.